This T cell receptor beta chain was profiled in a study of OX40 agonist ivuxolimab in advanced cancers. About the investigation overall: The costimulatory receptor OX40 (CD134) was targeted by ivuxolimab, a fully human IgG2 agonistic monoclonal antibody. Intravenous ivuxolimab was administered to patients every 2 weeks at six dose levels: 0.01, 0.1, 0.3, 1.5, 3 and 10 mg/kg. Of the 50 to 55 dose-escalation patients, hepatocellular carcinoma was present in about 20, melanoma in roughly 15, renal cell carcinoma in 9 and head and neck cancer in 9. In the dose-escalation cohort, 82.7% of patients were male, and the mean age was roughly 60 years, with a range of roughly 20 to 80. Prior anti-PD-1, anti-PD-L1 or anti-CTLA-4 therapy was permitted, and approximately 40% of dose-escalation patients had received checkpoint inhibitors. Partial responses occurred in three dose-escalation patients: two with cutaneous melanoma and one with hepatocellular carcinoma. Peripheral TCRbeta sequencing aimed to test whether ivuxolimab altered TCR sequence diversity and caused clonal T-cell expansion. The paper describes the monotherapy dose-escalation part (N = 52 patients) of the phase I trial of ivuxolimab. Study-wide conclusions, independent of this receptor: In partial responders in the 0.1-3.0 mg/kg groups, normalized peripheral clonal expansion was found to be among the lowest, especially among CD8+ T cells. Low levels of normalized T-cell clonal expansion were also seen in some patients who did not respond. Antigen specificity was not determined for the clonally expanded peripheral T cells. Clonal expansion of both CD4+ and CD8+ blood T cells was observed from baseline to week 6 at doses 0.1 to 3.0 mg/kg. After ivuxolimab, expanded clones were on average more numerous among CD8+ T cells than among CD4+ T cells.

Counted from cysteine to phenylalanine, this CDR3 has 11 amino acids. Of the read, only the CDR3 DNA is kept; its 33 bases are in frame from base 1. V sheds 8 bases and J sheds 3 bases, leaving 8 bases between their ends. CDR1 and CDR2, looked up from the germline V gene, are ENHRY and SYGVKD. This clone was observed a few times. Its antigen remains undetermined. Base quality data are lacking; no much larger clone is found one base away. The trial excluded patients who had a history of autoimmune disease or were on systemic immunosuppression. Peripheral blood for TCR sequencing was collected from all dose cohorts at baseline, on cycle 4 day 1, and on cycle 7 day 1. Samples were obtained from an open-label, multicenter, first-in-human phase I dose-escalation trial of ivuxolimab. Adults with locally advanced or metastatic melanoma, renal cell, hepatocellular, or head and neck squamous cell carcinoma were enrolled in the trial. CD4+ and CD8+ T cells were sorted separately from peripheral blood before TCR sequencing.

For sequencing of the TCRbeta CDR3 region, genomic DNA was extracted from the sorted cells. The immunoSEQ Assay was used for sequencing of TCRbeta CDR3 regions. TCRdb provides this immuneACCESS table in a form limited to in-frame rearrangements. Some clones are lacking; in checked studies, under half of them reflect an unresolved V gene, and why the rest are absent is not known. Recorded for this sample are 25,000 to 30,000 clones; around 82% of them occurred a single time. The ten largest clonotypes hold 15% to 20% of the sample. The sequence was collected from an adult with an advanced solid tumor such as melanoma, head and neck, liver or kidney cancer. The rearrangement combines TRBV10-3 with TRBJ2-7; no confident D gene assignment can be made. The sequenced sample was CD4+ or CD8+ T cells sorted from blood, obtained in a trial of the OX40 agonist ivuxolimab. The CDR3 in this case is CAIGQNYEQYF. The DNA is TGTGCCATCGGGCAGAACTACGAGCAGTACTTC.